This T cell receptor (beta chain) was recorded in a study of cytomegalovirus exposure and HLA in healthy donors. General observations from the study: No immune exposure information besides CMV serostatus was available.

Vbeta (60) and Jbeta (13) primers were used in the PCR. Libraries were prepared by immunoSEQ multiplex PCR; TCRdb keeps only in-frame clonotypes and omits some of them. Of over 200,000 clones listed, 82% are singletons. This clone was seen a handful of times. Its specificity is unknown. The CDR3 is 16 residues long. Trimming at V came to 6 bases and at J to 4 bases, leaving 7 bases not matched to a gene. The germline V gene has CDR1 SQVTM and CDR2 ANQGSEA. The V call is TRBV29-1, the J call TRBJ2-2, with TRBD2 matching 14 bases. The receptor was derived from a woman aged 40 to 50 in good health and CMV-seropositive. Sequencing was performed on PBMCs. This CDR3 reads CSVAGTSGSRTGELFF. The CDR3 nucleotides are TGCAGCGTGGCCGGGACTAGCGGGAGTCGCACCGGGGAGCTGTTTTTT.